This TCR beta chain was identified during a study of siplizumab effects on memory and regulatory T cells. Study-wide background: Paired reactions compared siplizumab at around 1 ug/mL with no drug, using mixed lymphocyte reactions. Whole-study results and caveats: Siplizumab significantly decreased alloreactive sequences from unstimulated CD4+ memory cells. Proliferating siplizumab-culture Treg suppressive function went unconfirmed.

Repertoires were generated with immunoSEQ multiplex PCR, while TCRdb's copy carries only in-frame clones and drops some. Of roughly 11,000 clones in the sample, around 43% were seen once. Germline V gene lookup returns CDR1 SEHNR and CDR2 FQNEAQ (reference sequence). Trimming removed 4 bases at V and 5 bases at J, with 14 bases between. This CDR3 spans 14 amino acids. Coculturing of the mixed lymphocyte reaction cells was performed at 37°C for 6 days. About this clone itself: Its antigen is unidentified.

Sequenced material: CFSE-low (dividing) CD8+ T cells sorted from an allogeneic mixed lymphocyte reaction. The source of this sequence is a human donor in good health; the cells came from an allogeneic mixed lymphocyte reaction. Some clones in this sample may be carry-over from other donors' samples. The J gene is TRBJ2-5, the V gene TRBV7-9; D is unresolved. CDR3 protein: CASSSGWVPETQYF. The CDR3 DNA reads as TGTGCCAGCAGCTCGGGCTGGGTACCGGAGACCCAGTACTTC.